These 3 T cell receptor beta chains were sequenced from one sample in a study of blood T cell repertoires in COVID-19. TCRdb keeps only in-frame clones here, not all; method: immunoSEQ multiplex PCR. The profile covers around 200,000 clones, with around 91% appearing a single time and roughly 0.77% taken by the ten largest. Sequenced sample: PBMCs or T cells enriched from blood (not recorded which). Source of these receptors: a young woman who had recovered from COVID-19.

The chain uses TRBV7-2 and TRBJ2-3; 7 nucleotides agree with TRBD2. This CDR3 spans 14 amino acids. CDR1 is SGHTA, CDR2 FQGNSA, per germline. J lost 4 bases, V lost 2 bases, and 3 bases had no gene match. DNA of the CDR3: TGTGCCAGCAGCTTAACGACTAGCCCAGATACGCAGTATTTT. This translates into CASSLTTSPDTQYF.

This clone was seen more than once but under ten times. This rearrangement joins TRBV6-6 to TRBJ2-1, with 10 bases that match TRBD2. With 5 bases clipped from V and 7 bases from J, the junction kept 14 bases outside the gene matches. The CDR3 contains 17 residues. CDR1 MNHNY and CDR2 SVGAGI come from the germline V gene (reference sequence). The CDR3 nucleotides are TGTGCCAGCAGTCGGGGACTAGCGCCCCAGAGAGGTAATGAGCAGTTCTTC. Amino acids: CASSRGLAPQRGNEQFF.

V and J are TRBV28 and TRBJ2-7; a possible D gene is TRBD2 (6 bases). The CDR3 spans 14 residues. CDR1 and CDR2 (germline): MDHEN, SYDVKM. V was clipped by 5 bases and J by 7 bases, with 18 bases between them. CDR3 DNA sequence: TGTGCCAGCAGTCGACCGGGACTGTCTTATGAGCAGTACTTC. Its translation is CASSRPGLSYEQYF.